This T cell receptor (beta chain) was found in a study of blood T cell repertoires in COVID-19. Study-wide context: PBMCs, B-cell-depleted T cells, or T cells provided the cDNA or gDNA that made up the material.

Original data processing: Counts of nucleated cells, estimated from reference gene primer amplification, were obtained. Some clones are missing from TCRdb's copy, which holds only in-frame ones; the method was immunoSEQ multiplex PCR. The V and J calls and clone size were taken over from that table, and D and trimming were inferred from the DNA. The repertoire includes more than 130,000 clones, about 84% of them detected once, and roughly 6.5% sits in the top ten. CDR1 and CDR2 from the germline V gene are SNHLY and FYNNEI. The CDR3 contains 14 residues. V lost 0 bases and J lost 5; bases outside the gene matches: 2. In this sample, this clone turned up once.

The material sequenced was peripheral blood. This receptor was obtained from a human donor in a cohort sampled during active COVID-19. V gene TRBV2 combines with J gene TRBJ2-5; TRBD2 agrees at 8 bases. CDR3 nucleotides: TGTGCCAGCAGTGAAGCCGGGGGGGGCGAGACCCAGTACTTC. It codes for CASSEAGGGETQYF.